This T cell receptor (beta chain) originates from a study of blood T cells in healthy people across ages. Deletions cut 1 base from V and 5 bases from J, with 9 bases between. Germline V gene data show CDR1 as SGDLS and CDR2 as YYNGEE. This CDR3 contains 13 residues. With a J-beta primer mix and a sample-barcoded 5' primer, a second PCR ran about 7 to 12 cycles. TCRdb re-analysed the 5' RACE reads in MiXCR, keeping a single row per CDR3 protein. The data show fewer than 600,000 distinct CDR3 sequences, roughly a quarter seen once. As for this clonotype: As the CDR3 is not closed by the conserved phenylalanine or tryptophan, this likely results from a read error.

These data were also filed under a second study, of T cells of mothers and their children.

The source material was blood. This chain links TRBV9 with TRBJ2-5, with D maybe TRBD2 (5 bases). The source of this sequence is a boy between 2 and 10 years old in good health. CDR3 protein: CASSVNWRETQYL. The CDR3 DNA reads TGTGCCAGCAGCGTAAATTGGAGGGAGACCCAGTACCTC.